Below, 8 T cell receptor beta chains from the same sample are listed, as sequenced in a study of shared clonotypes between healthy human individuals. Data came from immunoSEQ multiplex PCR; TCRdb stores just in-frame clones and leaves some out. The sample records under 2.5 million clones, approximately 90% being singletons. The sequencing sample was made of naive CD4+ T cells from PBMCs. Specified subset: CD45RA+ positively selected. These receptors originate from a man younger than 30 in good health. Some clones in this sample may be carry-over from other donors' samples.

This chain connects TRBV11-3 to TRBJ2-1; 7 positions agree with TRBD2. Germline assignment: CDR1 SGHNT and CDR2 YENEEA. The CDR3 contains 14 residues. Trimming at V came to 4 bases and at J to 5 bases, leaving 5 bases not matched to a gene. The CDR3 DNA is TGTGCCAGCAGCTCTAGCGGAGCAAACAATGAGCAGTTCTTC. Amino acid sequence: CASSSSGANNEQFF.

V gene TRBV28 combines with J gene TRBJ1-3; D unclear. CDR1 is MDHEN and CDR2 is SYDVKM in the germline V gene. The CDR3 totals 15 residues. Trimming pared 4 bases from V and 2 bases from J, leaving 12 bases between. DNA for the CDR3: TGTGCCAGCAGTTCCCCCGGGAGACCTGGAAACACCATATATTTT. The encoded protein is CASSSPGRPGNTIYF.

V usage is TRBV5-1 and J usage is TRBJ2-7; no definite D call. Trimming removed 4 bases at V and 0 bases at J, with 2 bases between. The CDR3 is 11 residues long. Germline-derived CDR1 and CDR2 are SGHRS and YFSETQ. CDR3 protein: CASSHSYEQYF. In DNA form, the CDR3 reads TGCGCCAGCAGCCACTCCTACGAGCAGTACTTC.

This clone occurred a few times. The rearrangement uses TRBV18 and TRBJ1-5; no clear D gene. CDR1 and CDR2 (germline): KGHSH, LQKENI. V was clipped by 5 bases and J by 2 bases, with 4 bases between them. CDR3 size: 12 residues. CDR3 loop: CASSIGNQPQHF. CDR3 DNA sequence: TGTGCCAGCTCAATAGGCAATCAGCCCCAGCATTTT.

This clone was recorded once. The CDR3 spells CASRRDTQETQYF. The CDR3 nucleotides are TGCGCCAGCAGACGGGACACCCAAGAGACCCAGTACTTC. The V call is TRBV5-1, the J call TRBJ2-5, with D possibly matching TRBD1 (6 bases). This CDR3 region has 13 residues. V was cut by 5 bases and J by 1 base, with 9 bases left in between. The V gene's germline CDR1 is SGHRS and CDR2 YFSETQ. Full variable domain (outside the CDR3, taken from reference TRBV5-1 and TRBJ2-5): KAGVTQTPRYLIKTRGQQVTLSCSPISGHRSVSWYQQTPGQGLQFLFEYFSETQRNKGNFPGRFSGRQFSNSRSEMNVSTLELGDSALYLCASRRDTQETQYFGPGTRLLVL.

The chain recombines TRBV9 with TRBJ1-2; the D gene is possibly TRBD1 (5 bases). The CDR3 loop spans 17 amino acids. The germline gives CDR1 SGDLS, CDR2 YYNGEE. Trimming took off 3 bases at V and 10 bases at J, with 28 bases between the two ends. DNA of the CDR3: TGTGCCAGCAGCGCCGCACCTAGCCCCAGGGCAGGCTGGGCCTACACCTTC. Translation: CASSAAPSPRAGWAYTF.

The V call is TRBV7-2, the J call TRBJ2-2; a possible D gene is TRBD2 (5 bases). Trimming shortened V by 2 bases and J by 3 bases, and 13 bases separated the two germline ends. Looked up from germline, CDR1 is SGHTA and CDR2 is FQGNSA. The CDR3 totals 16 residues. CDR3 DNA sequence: TGTGCCAGCAGCTTAAGCGGCCGGGGTGACACCGGGGAGCTGTTTTTT. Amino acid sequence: CASSLSGRGDTGELFF.

Here the CDR3 DNA reads TGTGCCAGCAGTTACGCGTCGGGTCCTCAGCCCCAGCATTTT. As protein: CASSYASGPQPQHF. This sequence joins TRBV28 and TRBJ1-5, with no clear D. The CDR3 covers 14 residues. With 4 bases removed from V and 6 bases from J, the gap between germline ends came to 13 bases. Germline V gene sequence: CDR1 MDHEN, CDR2 SYDVKM. Full variable domain (remainder filled in from reference TRBV28 and TRBJ1-5): DVKVTQSSRYLVKRTGEKVFLECVQDMDHENMFWYRQDPGLGLRLIYFSYDVKMKEKGDIPEGYSVSREKKERFSLILESASTNQTSMYLCASSYASGPQPQHFGDGTRLSIL.